This is a list of T cell receptor beta chains from one sample in a study of CD8+ T cells in alopecia areata. TCRdb keeps only in-frame clones here, not all; method: immunoSEQ multiplex PCR. Among fewer than 250,000 clones, 50% to 60% were seen once, and the ten largest hold 0.69%. The input for sequencing was CD4+ T cells sorted from blood, taken at week 4, from a patient treated with tofacitinib. Receptors were obtained from a human donor with alopecia areata. CDR3s include the opening cysteine and the closing phenylalanine or tryptophan. A D gene is named only where the DNA matches it firmly. Size is stated for part of the rows, as once, few or many counts, or as a class when the clone is expanded.

d_call: .; clone_size: .; j_call: TRBJ1-2; v_call: TRBV30; cdr3_aa: CAWSVRSYGYTF; cdr3_nt: TGTGCCTGGAGCGTCAGGAGCTATGGCTACACCTTC
d_call: .; clone_size: few; j_call: TRBJ1-1; v_call: TRBV29-1; cdr3_aa: CSVPSGESEAFF; cdr3_nt: TGCAGCGTCCCGTCAGGGGAGAGTGAAGCTTTCTTT
d_call: TRBD2; clone_size: .; j_call: TRBJ2-6; v_call: TRBV7-9; cdr3_aa: CASTSGLAGSGANVLTF; cdr3_nt: TGTGCCAGCACCAGCGGACTAGCGGGCTCTGGGGCCAACGTCCTGACTTTC
d_call: TRBD1; clone_size: .; j_call: TRBJ2-2; v_call: TRBV30; cdr3_aa: CAWSGDSETGELFF; cdr3_nt: TGTGCCTGGAGTGGGGACAGTGAGACCGGGGAGCTGTTTTTT
d_call: TRBD2; clone_size: many; j_call: TRBJ2-7; v_call: TRBV7-3; cdr3_aa: CASSFPRLAGSYEQYF; cdr3_nt: TGTGCCAGCAGCTTCCCTCGACTAGCGGGAAGCTACGAGCAGTACTTC
d_call: TRBD2; clone_size: .; j_call: TRBJ2-7; v_call: TRBV25-1; cdr3_aa: CASSDGLAVSYEQYF; cdr3_nt: TGTGCCAGCAGTGACGGACTAGCGGTATCCTACGAGCAGTACTTC
d_call: .; clone_size: .; j_call: TRBJ1-1; v_call: TRBV29-1; cdr3_aa: CSVGGLGTEAFF; cdr3_nt: TGCAGCGTTGGTGGCTTGGGCACTGAAGCTTTCTTT
d_call: .; clone_size: few; j_call: TRBJ2-5; v_call: TRBV2; cdr3_aa: CASSESSRRQETQYF; cdr3_nt: TGTGCCAGCAGTGAGTCAAGTCGGCGACAAGAGACCCAGTACTTC
d_call: .; clone_size: few; j_call: TRBJ2-3; v_call: TRBV5-1; cdr3_aa: CASGRAHSTDTQYF; cdr3_nt: TGCGCCAGCGGACGAGCACATAGCACAGATACGCAGTATTTT
d_call: .; clone_size: .; j_call: TRBJ2-7; v_call: TRBV7-9; cdr3_aa: CASSPLAEQYF; cdr3_nt: TGTGCCAGCAGCCCCTTAGCCGAGCAGTACTTC
d_call: .; clone_size: .; j_call: TRBJ1-2; v_call: TRBV28; cdr3_aa: CASSGRGDYGYTF; cdr3_nt: TGTGCCAGCAGCGGACGGGGCGACTATGGCTACACCTTC
d_call: .; clone_size: .; j_call: TRBJ2-1; v_call: TRBV5-1; cdr3_aa: CASSLRFDEQFF; cdr3_nt: TGCGCCAGCAGCTTGAGGTTCGATGAGCAGTTCTTC
d_call: .; clone_size: .; j_call: TRBJ2-6; v_call: TRBV5-1; cdr3_aa: CASSLGPVSGANVLTF; cdr3_nt: TGCGCCAGCAGCTTGGGCCCGGTGTCTGGGGCCAACGTCCTGACTTTC
d_call: .; clone_size: few; j_call: TRBJ2-2; v_call: TRBV29-1; cdr3_aa: CSVGRGSENTGELFF; cdr3_nt: TGCAGCGTTGGGAGGGGGTCGGAGAACACCGGGGAGCTGTTTTTT
d_call: TRBD1; clone_size: .; j_call: TRBJ1-5; v_call: TRBV30; cdr3_aa: CAWSVGDSDNQPQHF; cdr3_nt: TGTGCCTGGAGTGTAGGGGACAGCGACAATCAGCCCCAGCATTTT
d_call: .; clone_size: .; j_call: TRBJ2-1; v_call: TRBV2; cdr3_aa: CAILRGTTYNEQFF; cdr3_nt: TGTGCCATCCTCCGGGGGACCACCTACAATGAGCAGTTCTTC
d_call: .; clone_size: .; j_call: TRBJ2-3; v_call: TRBV5-1; cdr3_aa: CASSLAGGRLDTQYF; cdr3_nt: TGCGCCAGCAGCTTGGCAGGAGGCCGATTGGATACGCAGTATTTT
d_call: .; clone_size: once; j_call: TRBJ1-5; v_call: TRBV28; cdr3_aa: CASSLPGNQPQHF; cdr3_nt: TGTGCCAGCAGTTTACCAGGGAATCAGCCCCAGCATTTT
d_call: .; clone_size: .; j_call: TRBJ1-2; v_call: TRBV28; cdr3_aa: CASSPPHQGYGYTF; cdr3_nt: TGTGCCAGCAGTCCACCCCACCAGGGATATGGCTACACCTTC
d_call: .; clone_size: .; j_call: TRBJ2-6; v_call: TRBV30; cdr3_aa: CAWSVASGANVLTF; cdr3_nt: TGTGCCTGGAGTGTAGCGTCTGGGGCCAACGTCCTGACTTTC
d_call: .; clone_size: few; j_call: TRBJ2-7; v_call: TRBV30; cdr3_aa: CAWTTGGGQQYF; cdr3_nt: TGTGCCTGGACCACTGGGGGTGGCCAACAGTACTTC
d_call: TRBD1; clone_size: .; j_call: TRBJ1-2; v_call: TRBV5-1; cdr3_aa: CASSKGQGGYGYTF; cdr3_nt: TGCGCCAGCAGCAAGGGACAGGGCGGCTATGGCTACACCTTC
d_call: TRBD1; clone_size: .; j_call: TRBJ1-5; v_call: TRBV4-2; cdr3_aa: CASSPPGQGQPQHF; cdr3_nt: TGTGCCAGCAGCCCACCGGGACAGGGACAGCCCCAGCATTTT
d_call: .; clone_size: .; j_call: TRBJ2-5; v_call: TRBV5-1; cdr3_aa: CASSGNQETQYF; cdr3_nt: TGCGCCAGCAGCGGAAACCAAGAGACCCAGTACTTC
d_call: .; clone_size: .; j_call: TRBJ2-7; v_call: TRBV30; cdr3_aa: CAWSWDRAYEQYF; cdr3_nt: TGTGCCTGGAGTTGGGACCGAGCCTACGAGCAGTACTTC